This T cell receptor beta chain was observed in a study of CD8+CD57+ T cells in acquired aplastic anemia. The overall study: Sorted CD4+ and CD8+ cells yielded DNA averaging around 3.2 ug. Where healthy donors were concerned, CD4+ cells averaged approximately 10 million reads.

Per the germline V gene, CDR1 is KGHDR and CDR2 is SFDVKD. After removal of 2 bases from V and 4 bases from J, the junction contained 9 bases not matched to a gene. This CDR3 has 17 residues. Many counts were recorded for this clonotype. Genomic DNA served as template for TCR beta VDJ and CDR3 profiling. TCRdb reprocessed the reads via MiXCR and lists one record per CDR3 protein. The sample carries 200,000 to 250,000 distinct CDR3 sequences, around 60% recorded once. Sequencing was done on a sample of sorted CD4+, CD8+, or CD8+CD57+ T cells (not recorded which) from PBMCs. The chain combines TRBV24-1 with TRBJ2-3, with 9 bases that match TRBD2. The receptor was isolated from a human donor in good health. In DNA form, the CDR3 reads TGTGCCACCAGTGATTCGAGGCGGGGGGGACCCTCAGATACGCAGTATTTT. Its protein is CATSDSRRGGPSDTQYF.